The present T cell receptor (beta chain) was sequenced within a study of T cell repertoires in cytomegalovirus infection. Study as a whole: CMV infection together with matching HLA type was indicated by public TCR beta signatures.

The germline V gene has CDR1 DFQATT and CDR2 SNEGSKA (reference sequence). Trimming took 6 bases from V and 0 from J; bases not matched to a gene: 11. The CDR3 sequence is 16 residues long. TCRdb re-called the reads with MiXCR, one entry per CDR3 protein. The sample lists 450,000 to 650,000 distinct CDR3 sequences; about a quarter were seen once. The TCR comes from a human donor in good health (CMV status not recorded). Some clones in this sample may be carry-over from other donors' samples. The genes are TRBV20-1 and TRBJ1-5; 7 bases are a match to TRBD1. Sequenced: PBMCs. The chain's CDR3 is CSAWDSTATSNQPQHF. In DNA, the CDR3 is TGCAGTGCGTGGGACAGTACTGCAACTAGCAATCAGCCCCAGCATTTT.